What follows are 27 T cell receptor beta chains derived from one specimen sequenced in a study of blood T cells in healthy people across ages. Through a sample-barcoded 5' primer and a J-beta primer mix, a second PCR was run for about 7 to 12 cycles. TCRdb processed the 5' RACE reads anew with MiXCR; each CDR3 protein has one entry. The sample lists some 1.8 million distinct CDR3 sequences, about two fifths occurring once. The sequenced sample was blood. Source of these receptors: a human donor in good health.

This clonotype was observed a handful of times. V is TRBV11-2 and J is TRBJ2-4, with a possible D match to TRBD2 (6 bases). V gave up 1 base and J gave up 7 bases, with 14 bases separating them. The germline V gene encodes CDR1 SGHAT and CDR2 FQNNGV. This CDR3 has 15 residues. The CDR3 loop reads CASSLVIGTENIQYF. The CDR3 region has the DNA TGTGCCAGCAGCTTAGTGATTGGGACTGAGAACATTCAGTACTTC.

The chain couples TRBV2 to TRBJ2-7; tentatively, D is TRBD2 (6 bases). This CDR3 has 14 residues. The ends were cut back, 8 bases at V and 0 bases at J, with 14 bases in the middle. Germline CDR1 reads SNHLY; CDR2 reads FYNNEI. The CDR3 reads CASEGGVSSYEQYF. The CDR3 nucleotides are TGTGCCAGCGAAGGAGGGGTCAGCTCCTACGAGCAGTACTTC.

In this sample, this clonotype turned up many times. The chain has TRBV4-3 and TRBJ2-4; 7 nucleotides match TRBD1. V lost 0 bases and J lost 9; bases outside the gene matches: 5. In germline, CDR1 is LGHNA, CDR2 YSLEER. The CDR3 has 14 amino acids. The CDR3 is CASSQDGGQSIQYF. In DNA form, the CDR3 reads TGCGCCAGCAGCCAAGATGGGGGACAGAGCATTCAGTACTTC.

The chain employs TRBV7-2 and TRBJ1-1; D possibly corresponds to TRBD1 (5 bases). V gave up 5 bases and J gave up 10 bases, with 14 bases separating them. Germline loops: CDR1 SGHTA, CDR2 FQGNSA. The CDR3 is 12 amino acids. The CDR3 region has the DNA TGTGCCAGCAGCCCCCCCGGAGGGGTAGCTTTCTTT. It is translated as CASSPPGGVAFF.

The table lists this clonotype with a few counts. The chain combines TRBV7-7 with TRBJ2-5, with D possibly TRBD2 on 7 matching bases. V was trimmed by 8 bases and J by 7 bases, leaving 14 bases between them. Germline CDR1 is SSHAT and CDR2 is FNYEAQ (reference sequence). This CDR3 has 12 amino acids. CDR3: CASANREGTQYF. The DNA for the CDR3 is TGTGCCAGCGCTAACAGGGAGGGGACCCAGTACTTC.

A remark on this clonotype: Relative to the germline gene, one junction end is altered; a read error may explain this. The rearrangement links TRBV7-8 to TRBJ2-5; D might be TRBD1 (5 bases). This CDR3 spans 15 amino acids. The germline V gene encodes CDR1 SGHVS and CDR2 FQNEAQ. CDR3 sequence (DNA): TGTGCCAGCAGCTCGGACAACGTTAGGCAAGGGACCCAGTACTTC. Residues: CASSSDNVRQGTQYF.

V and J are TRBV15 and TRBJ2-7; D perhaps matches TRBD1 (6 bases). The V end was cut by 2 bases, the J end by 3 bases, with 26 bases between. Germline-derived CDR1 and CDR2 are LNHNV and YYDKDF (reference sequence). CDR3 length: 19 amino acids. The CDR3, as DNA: TGTGCCACCAGCAGAATGGGGGCTCCGGGACAACGGGCTCACTACGAGCAGTACTTC. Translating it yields CATSRMGAPGQRAHYEQYF. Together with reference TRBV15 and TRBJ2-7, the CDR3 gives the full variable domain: DAMVIQNPRYQVTQFGKPVTLSCSQTLNHNVMYWYQQKSSQAPKLLFHYYDKDFNNEADTPDNFQSRRPNTSFCFLDIRSPGLGDTAMYLCATSRMGAPGQRAHYEQYFGPGTRLTVT.

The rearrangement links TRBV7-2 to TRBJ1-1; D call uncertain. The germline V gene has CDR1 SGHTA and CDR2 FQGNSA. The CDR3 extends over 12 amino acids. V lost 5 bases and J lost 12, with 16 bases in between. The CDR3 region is CASSQYRGKTFF. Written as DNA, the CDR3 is TGTGCCAGCAGCCAATACCGGGGTAAGACTTTCTTT.

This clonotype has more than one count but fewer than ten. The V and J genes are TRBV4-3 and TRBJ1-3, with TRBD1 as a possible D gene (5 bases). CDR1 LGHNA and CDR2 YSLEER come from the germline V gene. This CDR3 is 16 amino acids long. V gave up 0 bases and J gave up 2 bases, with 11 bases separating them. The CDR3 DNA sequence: TGCGCCAGCAGCCAAGATATAGGGGCGACTGGAAACACCATATATTTT. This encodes CASSQDIGATGNTIYF.

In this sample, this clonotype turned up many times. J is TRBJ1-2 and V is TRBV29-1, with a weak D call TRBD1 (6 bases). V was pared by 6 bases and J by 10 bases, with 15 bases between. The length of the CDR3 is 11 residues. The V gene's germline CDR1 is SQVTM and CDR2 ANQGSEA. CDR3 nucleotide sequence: TGCAGCGTCGCAGGGGTATATTCCTACACCTTC. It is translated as CSVAGVYSYTF.

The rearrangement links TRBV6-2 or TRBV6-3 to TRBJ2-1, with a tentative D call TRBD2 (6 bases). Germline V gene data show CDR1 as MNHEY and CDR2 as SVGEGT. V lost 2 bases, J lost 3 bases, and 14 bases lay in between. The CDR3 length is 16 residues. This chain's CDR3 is CASSYEAGLFYNEQFF. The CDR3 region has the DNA TGTGCCAGCAGTTACGAGGCGGGACTCTTCTACAATGAGCAGTTCTTC.

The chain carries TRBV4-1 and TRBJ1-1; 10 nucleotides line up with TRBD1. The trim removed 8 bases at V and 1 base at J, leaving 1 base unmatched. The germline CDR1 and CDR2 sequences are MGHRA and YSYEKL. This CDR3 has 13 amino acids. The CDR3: CASGQGGNTEAFF. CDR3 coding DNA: TGCGCCAGCGGACAGGGGGGGAACACTGAAGCTTTCTTT.

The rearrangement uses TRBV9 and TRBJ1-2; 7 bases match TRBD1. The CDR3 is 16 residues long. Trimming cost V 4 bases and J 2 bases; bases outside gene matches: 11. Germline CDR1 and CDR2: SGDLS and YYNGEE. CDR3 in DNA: TGTGCCAGCAGCCCCGGGGACAGCCGGACCAACTATGGCTACACCTTC. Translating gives CASSPGDSRTNYGYTF.

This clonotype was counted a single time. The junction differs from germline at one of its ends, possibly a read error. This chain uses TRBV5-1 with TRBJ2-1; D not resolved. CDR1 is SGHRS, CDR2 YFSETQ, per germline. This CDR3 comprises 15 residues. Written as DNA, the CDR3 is TGCGCCAACAGCTTGGACGGAGATTCCTACAATGAGCAGTTCTTC. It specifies CANSLDGDSYNEQFF.

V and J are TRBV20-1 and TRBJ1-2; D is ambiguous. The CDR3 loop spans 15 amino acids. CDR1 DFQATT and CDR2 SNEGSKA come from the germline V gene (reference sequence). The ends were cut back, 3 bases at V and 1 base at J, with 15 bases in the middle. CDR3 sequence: CSASLPGEGNYGYTF. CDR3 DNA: TGCAGTGCTAGCCTCCCCGGGGAGGGTAACTATGGCTACACCTTC.

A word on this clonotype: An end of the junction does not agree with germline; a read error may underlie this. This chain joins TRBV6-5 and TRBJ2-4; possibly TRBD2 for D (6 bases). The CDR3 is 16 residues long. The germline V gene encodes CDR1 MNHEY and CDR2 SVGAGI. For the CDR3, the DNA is TGTGCCTGCAGTTACGGACCTACCAGCGGGTACAATGAGCAGTACTTC. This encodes CACSYGPTSGYNEQYF.

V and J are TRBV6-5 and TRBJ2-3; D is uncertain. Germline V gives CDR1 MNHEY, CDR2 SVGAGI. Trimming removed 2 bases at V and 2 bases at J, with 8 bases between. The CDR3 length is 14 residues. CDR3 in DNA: TGTGCCAGCAGTTACCAGAAGAACACAGATACGCAGTATTTT. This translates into CASSYQKNTDTQYF.

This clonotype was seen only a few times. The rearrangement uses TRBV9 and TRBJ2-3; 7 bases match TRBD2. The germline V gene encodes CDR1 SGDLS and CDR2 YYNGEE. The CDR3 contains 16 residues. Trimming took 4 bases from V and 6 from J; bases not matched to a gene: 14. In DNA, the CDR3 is TGTGCCAGCAGCTCCGGACTAGGAGGGAAAAGCGATACGCAGTATTTT. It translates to CASSSGLGGKSDTQYF.

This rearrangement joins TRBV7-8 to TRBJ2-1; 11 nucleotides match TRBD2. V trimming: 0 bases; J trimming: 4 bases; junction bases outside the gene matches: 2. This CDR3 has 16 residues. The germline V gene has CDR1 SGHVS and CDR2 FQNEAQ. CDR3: CASSLAGTSGYNEQFF. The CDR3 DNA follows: TGTGCCAGCAGCTTAGCGGGGACTAGCGGTTACAATGAGCAGTTCTTC.

The CDR3 region is CASSAWDGRDQPQHF. DNA for the CDR3: TGTGCCAGCAGTGCCTGGGACGGGCGGGATCAGCCCCAGCATTTT. This chain uses TRBV6-2 or TRBV6-3 with TRBJ1-5; a possible D gene is TRBD1 (5 bases). Trimming took off 5 bases at V and 5 bases at J, with 16 bases between the two ends. CDR3 length: 15 amino acids. CDR1 and CDR2 (germline): MNHEY, SVGEGT.

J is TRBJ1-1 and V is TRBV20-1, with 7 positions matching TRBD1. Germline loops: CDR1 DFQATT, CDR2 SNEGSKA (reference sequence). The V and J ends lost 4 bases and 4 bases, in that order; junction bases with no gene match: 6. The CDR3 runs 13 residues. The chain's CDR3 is CSAKIRQGTEAFF. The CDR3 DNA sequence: TGCAGTGCTAAGATACGACAGGGCACTGAAGCTTTCTTT.

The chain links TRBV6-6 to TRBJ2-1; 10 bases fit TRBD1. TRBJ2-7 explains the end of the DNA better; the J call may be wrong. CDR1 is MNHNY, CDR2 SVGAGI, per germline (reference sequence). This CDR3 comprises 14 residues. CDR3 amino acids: CATTTDRGPDEQYF. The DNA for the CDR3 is TGTGCCACTACTACAGACAGGGGGCCAGACGAGCAGTACTTC.

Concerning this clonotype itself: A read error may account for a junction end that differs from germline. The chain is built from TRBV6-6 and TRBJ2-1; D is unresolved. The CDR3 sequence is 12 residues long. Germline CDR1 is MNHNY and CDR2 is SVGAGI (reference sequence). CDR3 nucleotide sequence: TGTGCCAGCGGGAAATCCTGCAATGAGCAGTTCTTC. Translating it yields CASGKSCNEQFF.

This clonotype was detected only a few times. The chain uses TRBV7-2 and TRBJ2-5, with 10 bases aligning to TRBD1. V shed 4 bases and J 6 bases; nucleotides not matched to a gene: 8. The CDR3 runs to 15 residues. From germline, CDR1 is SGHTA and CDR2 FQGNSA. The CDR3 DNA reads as TGTGCCAGCAGCTCGACGAACGACAGGGGGCAGACCCAGTACTTC. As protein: CASSSTNDRGQTQYF.

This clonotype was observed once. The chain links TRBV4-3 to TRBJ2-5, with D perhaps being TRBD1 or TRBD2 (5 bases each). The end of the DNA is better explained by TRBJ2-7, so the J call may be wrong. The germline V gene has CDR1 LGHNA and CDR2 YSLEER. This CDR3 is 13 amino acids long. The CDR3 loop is CASSQKTGHEQYF. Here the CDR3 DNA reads TGCGCCAGCAGCCAAAAAACGGGGCACGAGCAGTACTTC.

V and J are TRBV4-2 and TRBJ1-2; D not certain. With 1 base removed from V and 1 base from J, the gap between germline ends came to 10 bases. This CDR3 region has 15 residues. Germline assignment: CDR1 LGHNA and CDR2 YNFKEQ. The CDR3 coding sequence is TGTGCCAGCAGCCAAGCAGAAGCTCGTAACTATGGCTACACCTTC. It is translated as CASSQAEARNYGYTF.

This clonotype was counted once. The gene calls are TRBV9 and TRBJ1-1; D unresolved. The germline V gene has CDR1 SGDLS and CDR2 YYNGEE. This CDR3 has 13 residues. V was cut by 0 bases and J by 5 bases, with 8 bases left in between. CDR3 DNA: TGTGCCAGCAGCGTAGAGGTAGAAACTGAAGCTTTCTTT. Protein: CASSVEVETEAFF.